The next 6 T cell receptor beta chains were all read from a single sample in a study of blood T cells in healthy people across ages. A second PCR, run for about 6 to 11 cycles, used a sample-barcoded 5' primer plus a J-beta primer mix. TCRdb passed the 5' RACE reads through MiXCR, listing each CDR3 protein once. Of 750,000 to 850,000 distinct CDR3 sequences in the sample, just under 25% were seen once. The sample also formed part of further work on T cells of mothers and their children.

Source material: blood. These receptors all stem from a boy between 10 and 17 years old in good health.

The V gene is TRBV29-1, the J gene TRBJ2-3; weak D call: TRBD2 (7 bases). The germline gives CDR1 SQVTM, CDR2 ANQGSEA. Trimming pared 6 bases from V and 4 bases from J, leaving 17 bases between. The CDR3 is 14 residues long. This CDR3 reads CSVEGGAEADTQYF. The CDR3 DNA reads as TGCAGCGTCGAGGGGGGGGCTGAGGCAGATACGCAGTATTTT.

The V and J genes are TRBV7-9 and TRBJ1-2; no firm D call. Trimming removed 1 base from V and 8 bases from J, with 17 bases in between. In germline, CDR1 is SEHNR, CDR2 FQNEAQ (reference sequence). The CDR3 loop spans 15 amino acids. This chain's CDR3 is CASSLVVETVRGYTF. CDR3 coding DNA: TGTGCCAGCAGCTTAGTTGTGGAGACGGTGCGGGGCTACACCTTC.

The chain has TRBV10-3 and TRBJ2-5; 10 bases agree with TRBD2. The end of the DNA aligns better with TRBJ2-1, so the J call may be wrong. The CDR3 is made up of 15 amino acids. In germline, CDR1 is ENHRY, CDR2 SYGVKD. The CDR3: CAISALAGVNNEQFF. The DNA for the CDR3 is TGTGCCATCAGCGCCCTAGCGGGGGTTAACAATGAGCAGTTCTTC.

This chain connects TRBV20-1 to TRBJ2-5; D is uncertain. The DNA matches TRBJ2-7 better at its end, which makes the J call doubtful. Germline-derived CDR1 and CDR2 are DFQATT and SNEGSKA (reference sequence). The CDR3 sequence is 12 residues long. CDR3 bases: TGCAGTGCTAGAGCGAGCTCCTACGAGCAGTACTTC. Protein product: CSARASSYEQYF.

A few counts support this clonotype. The chain joins TRBV20-1 to TRBJ2-6, with D maybe TRBD1 (6 bases). The ends were cut back, 3 bases at V and 0 bases at J, with 18 bases in the middle. Germline V gene data show CDR1 as DFQATT and CDR2 as SNEGSKA (reference sequence). CDR3 length: 18 residues. In DNA form, the CDR3 reads TGCAGTGCTAGGGAGAGGGGACAATCCTACTCTGGGGCCAACGTCCTGACTTTC. Translating it yields CSARERGQSYSGANVLTF.

This clonotype was picked up a small number of times. The CDR3 region has the DNA TGCGCCAGCAGCTCAGGACAGGGCATCGGCTATGGCTACACCTTC. Encoded protein: CASSSGQGIGYGYTF. This sequence joins TRBV5-1 and TRBJ1-2; 8 bases are shared with TRBD1. The junction had 8 bases not matched to a gene; V was cut back by 3 bases and J by 4 bases. The CDR3 runs 15 residues. The germline V gene encodes CDR1 SGHRS and CDR2 YFSETQ.